This T cell receptor beta chain stems from a study of T cells expressing NK-cell markers. Reanalyzing the 5' RACE reads, TCRdb keeps one entry per CDR3 protein, without DNA. This table holds more than 250,000 distinct CDR3 sequences. The germline V gene encodes CDR1 DFQATT and CDR2 SNEGSKA (reference sequence). CDR3 length: 15 amino acids. The genes are TRBV20-1 and TRBJ1-5; TCRdb names TRBD1, which stays unverified in the absence of DNA. The receptor's source is a man aged 18 to 30 in good health. Sequencing was done on a sample of blood T cells: a sorted CD56 or NKG2C T cell subset, CD4+ or CD8+ T cells, or bulk PBMC T cells (not recorded which). CDR3 protein: CSVGGGPRHNQPQHF.